This entry is about one TCR beta chain. The record originates from a study of blood T cell repertoires in COVID-19. About the study: Acute and convalescent COVID-19 specimens originated in the United States, Italy and Spain. The analysed material was cDNA or gDNA that came from T cells, B-cell-depleted T cells, or PBMCs.

In germline, CDR1 is KGHSH, CDR2 LQKENI. V gave up 4 bases and J gave up 3 bases; unmatched junction bases: 9. CDR3 length: 17 amino acids. How the authors handled the data: Counts of nucleated cells, estimated from reference gene primer amplification, were obtained. TCRdb's table, derived via immunoSEQ multiplex PCR, lists solely in-frame clones and lacks some. Clone size and V and J calls were adopted from that table, with D and trimming inferred from the DNA. The repertoire consists of about 240,000 clones, with roughly 80% occurring once and the leading ten covering around 12%. The TCR was taken from a woman in her fifties or sixties with active or convalescent COVID-19. This rearrangement joins TRBV18 to TRBJ2-5, with TRBD1 matching 12 bases. The sequenced sample was peripheral blood. The chain's CDR3 is CASSLLAGTGGKETQYF. The CDR3 DNA follows: TGTGCCAGCTCACTACTAGCCGGGACAGGGGGCAAAGAGACCCAGTACTTC.